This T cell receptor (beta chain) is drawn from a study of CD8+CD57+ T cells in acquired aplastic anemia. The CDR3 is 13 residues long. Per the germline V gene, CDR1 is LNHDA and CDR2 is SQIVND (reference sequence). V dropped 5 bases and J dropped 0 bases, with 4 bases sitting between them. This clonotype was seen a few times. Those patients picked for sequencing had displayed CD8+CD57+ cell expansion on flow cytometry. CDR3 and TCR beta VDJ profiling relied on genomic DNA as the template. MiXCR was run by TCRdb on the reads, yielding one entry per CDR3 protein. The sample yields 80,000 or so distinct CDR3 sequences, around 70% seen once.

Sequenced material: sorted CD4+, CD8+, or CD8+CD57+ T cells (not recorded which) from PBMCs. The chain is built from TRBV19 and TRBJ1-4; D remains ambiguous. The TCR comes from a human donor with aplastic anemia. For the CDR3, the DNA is TGTGCCAGTAGTCGTGCAACTAATGAAAAACTGTTTTTT. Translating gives CASSRATNEKLFF.